A single sample gave rise to the 24 T cell receptor beta chains below, sequenced in a study of T cell responses to AZD1222 COVID-19 vaccine. The method was immunoSEQ multiplex PCR; TCRdb's version includes in-frame clones alone and lacks a portion of them. The sample shows about 140,000 clones, 89% of them seen only once. This specimen was peripheral blood, taken on day 0 of AZD1222 vaccination. Receptors originate from an adult in good health.

This clone was found once. The chain joins TRBV2 to TRBJ2-1; TRBD1 aligns across 7 bases. J lost 5 bases, V lost 6 bases, and 10 bases had no gene match. Germline-derived CDR1 and CDR2 are SNHLY and FYNNEI. The CDR3 is made up of 15 amino acids. The chain's CDR3 is CASRAQGVGDNEQFF. CDR3 DNA sequence: TGTGCCAGCAGAGCTCAGGGGGTAGGGGACAATGAGCAGTTCTTC.

This clone was observed a single time. The chain employs TRBV19 and TRBJ2-1, with TRBD1 matching 7 bases. Germline-derived CDR1 and CDR2 are LNHDA and SQIVND (reference sequence). V was clipped by 6 bases and J by 9 bases; unmatched bases: 8. This CDR3 contains 13 residues. CDR3 coding DNA: TGTGCCAGTAGGGTTACAGGGGAACCTGAGCAGTTCTTC. It translates to CASRVTGEPEQFF.

The CDR3 region has the DNA TGTGCCAGCAGCCCCTCTTTAGCGGGCGTAGAGACCCAGTACTTC. This translates into CASSPSLAGVETQYF. This chain uses TRBV7-3 with TRBJ2-5; 7 nucleotides align to TRBD2. V was clipped by 5 bases and J by 4 bases; unmatched bases: 10. The CDR3 loop spans 15 amino acids. The germline CDR1 and CDR2 sequences are SGHTA and FQGTGA.

The chain joins TRBV15 to TRBJ1-2; the D gene is possibly TRBD1 (5 bases). Per germline, CDR1 LNHNV and CDR2 YYDKDF (reference sequence). V was pared by 1 base and J by 4 bases, with 10 bases between. This CDR3 contains 14 residues. Here the CDR3 reads CATSRASGGYGYTF. The CDR3 region has the DNA TGTGCCACCAGCAGAGCCTCTGGGGGCTATGGCTACACCTTC.

With respect to this clone: Because the CDR3's place on the DNA is in doubt, the DNA is left out and the CDR3 is given as listed by TCRdb. The genes are TRBV6-4 and TRBJ1-2; TRBD1, the table's D call, lacks a check against the DNA. The CDR3 extends over 14 residues, inclusive of both ends. The germline V gene encodes CDR1 MRHNA and CDR2 SNTAGT. CDR3 in amino acids: CASSSGQGNYGYTF.

The V gene is TRBV3-1 (or the pseudogene TRBV3-2), the J gene TRBJ2-6; D is uncertain. With 1 base removed from V and 1 base from J, the gap between germline ends came to 5 bases. This CDR3 has 15 residues. CDR1 and CDR2 from the germline V gene are LGHDT and YNNKEL (reference sequence). As DNA, the CDR3 is TGTGCCAGCAGCCAAGTTCCGTCTGGGGCCAACGTCCTGACTTTC. Protein sequence: CASSQVPSGANVLTF.

This chain uses TRBV5-1 with TRBJ1-1; tentative D call: TRBD1 (5 bases). This CDR3 has 17 amino acids. The V end lost 0 bases, the J end lost 5 bases, and 20 bases lay between the germline ends. The germline V gene encodes CDR1 SGHRS and CDR2 YFSETQ. This CDR3 reads CASSLGAGKYSVTEAFF. CDR3 DNA: TGCGCCAGCAGCTTGGGGGCAGGGAAATATTCGGTGACTGAAGCTTTCTTT.

The chain employs TRBV6-6 and TRBJ2-4; no firm D call. Germline CDR1 MNHNY, CDR2 SVGAGI (reference sequence). The V and J ends lost 0 bases and 5 bases respectively, with 8 bases between them. The CDR3 is 14 amino acids. CDR3 sequence (DNA): TGTGCCAGCAGTTACTCGATTTCCCAAAACATTCAGTACTTC. Its protein is CASSYSISQNIQYF.

The chain links TRBV6-5 to TRBJ1-2, with 9 bases aligning to TRBD1. This CDR3 is built from 15 residues. J gave up 4 bases and V 0 bases, and 3 bases lay outside the gene matches. CDR1 and CDR2 from the germline V gene are MNHEY and SVGAGI. The CDR3 loop is CASSYSAGQGYGYTF. The CDR3 DNA is TGTGCCAGCAGTTACTCGGCGGGACAGGGCTATGGCTACACCTTC.

The genes are TRBV5-1 and TRBJ1-1; D is possibly TRBD1 (5 bases). Germline CDR1 reads SGHRS; CDR2 reads YFSETQ. V lost 0 bases and J 2 bases, leaving 8 bases between the germline ends. The CDR3 is made up of 14 amino acids. The CDR3 is CASSLARVNTEAFF. The CDR3 nucleotides read TGCGCCAGCAGCTTGGCCAGGGTAAACACTGAAGCTTTCTTT.

This clone was observed once. The CDR3 here is CASSVRLGLDRDTQYF. The CDR3 DNA reads as TGTGCCAGCAGCGTCCGCCTCGGACTAGATCGAGATACGCAGTATTTT. The V call is TRBV6-2 or TRBV6-3, the J call TRBJ2-3, with 7 bases that match TRBD2. The ends lost 6 bases at V and 5 bases at J; junction bases unmatched: 14. The CDR3 has 16 amino acids. Per germline, CDR1 MNHEY and CDR2 SVGEGT.

The gene calls are TRBV6-5 and TRBJ2-1; D gene unclear. Trimming left V 2 bases short and J 8 bases short, with 4 bases between. Germline assignment: CDR1 MNHEY and CDR2 SVGAGI. The CDR3 is made up of 11 amino acids. The CDR3 loop is CASSYRDEQFF. The CDR3 DNA reads as TGTGCCAGCAGTTACAGGGATGAGCAGTTCTTC.

There are many counts of this clone. Sequence at one end of the junction differs from germline and may be a read error. The chain recombines TRBV7-7 with TRBJ2-2; D is perhaps TRBD1 (7 bases). In germline, CDR1 is SSHAT, CDR2 FNYEAQ (reference sequence). The CDR3 sequence is 15 residues long. The chain's CDR3 is CASSPGGPYTGELFF. The CDR3 region has the DNA TGTGCTAGCAGCCCAGGGGGGCCATACACCGGGGAGCTGTTTTTT.

The rearrangement joins TRBV29-1 to TRBJ1-1, with TRBD1 matching 9 bases. V lost 2 bases, J lost 2 bases, and 3 bases stayed unmatched. The CDR3 runs to 14 residues. Germline V CDR1 and CDR2: SQVTM, ANQGSEA. CDR3 sequence: CSVEMTGGNTEAFF. CDR3 bases: TGCAGCGTTGAAATGACAGGGGGAAACACTGAAGCTTTCTTT. Using reference TRBV29-1 and TRBJ1-1 for the parts outside the CDR3, the full variable domain is SAVISQKPSRDICQRGTSLTIQCQVDSQVTMMFWYRQQPGQSLTLIATANQGSEATYESGFVIDKFPISRPNLTFSTLTVSNMSPEDSSIYLCSVEMTGGNTEAFFGQGTRLTVV.

This clone has only a few counts. V is TRBV11-2 and J is TRBJ1-2; TRBD1 agrees at 7 bases. The CDR3 spans 17 residues. With V trimmed by 5 bases and J by 4 bases, 16 bases remained unmatched. Germline CDR1 SGHAT, CDR2 FQNNGV. The CDR3 coding sequence is TGTGCCAGCAGCCAGGGACAAGGGGGCATTTTGAGCTATGGCTACACCTTC. Translated: CASSQGQGGILSYGYTF.

The rearrangement uses TRBV5-1 and TRBJ2-2; the D is unclear. The CDR3 totals 16 residues. The germline gives CDR1 SGHRS, CDR2 YFSETQ. V lost 1 base and J lost 1, with 11 bases in between. The CDR3 sequence is CASSLLGRKNTGELFF. CDR3 nucleotides: TGCGCCAGCAGCTTGTTGGGCAGGAAGAACACCGGGGAGCTGTTTTTT.

This chain's CDR3 is CASTLAGAYNEQFF. DNA of the CDR3: TGTGCCAGCACCCTAGCGGGGGCCTACAATGAGCAGTTCTTC. V usage is TRBV2 and J usage is TRBJ2-1; TRBD2 aligns across 10 bases. The V and J ends lost 7 bases and 2 bases, in that order; junction bases with no gene match: 2. Germline CDR1 reads SNHLY; CDR2 reads FYNNEI. CDR3 length: 14 amino acids.

This chain joins TRBV25-1 and TRBJ2-1, with 7 nucleotides matching TRBD2. The length of the CDR3 is 13 residues. The V segment lost 4 bases and the J segment 7 bases; nucleotides outside the gene matches: 4. The germline gives CDR1 MGHDK, CDR2 SYGVNS. CDR3 loop: CASSGTGGNEQFF. DNA of the CDR3: TGTGCCAGCAGTGGAACCGGGGGGAATGAGCAGTTCTTC.

The gene calls are TRBV6-4 and TRBJ2-2; D possibly matches TRBD1 or TRBD2 (5 bases each). The ends were cut back, 3 bases at V and 6 bases at J, with 11 bases in the middle. Germline V gene lookup returns CDR1 MRHNA and CDR2 SNTAGT. This CDR3 is built from 14 residues. The CDR3 region is CASSEGRESGELFF. In DNA, the CDR3 is TGTGCCAGCAGTGAGGGCAGGGAGTCCGGGGAGCTGTTTTTT.

The J gene is TRBJ1-1, the V gene TRBV19; 10 bases match TRBD1. The CDR3 runs to 13 residues. Germline CDR1 and CDR2: LNHDA and SQIVND (reference sequence). The trim removed 5 bases at V and 11 bases at J, leaving 8 bases unmatched. In nucleotides, the CDR3 is TGTGCCAGTAGTTTCGACAGGGGGCTGGGCGCTTTCTTT. Its translation is CASSFDRGLGAFF. The whole variable domain, filled in from reference TRBV19 and TRBJ1-1, reads DGGITQSPKYLFRKEGQNVTLSCEQNLNHDAMYWYRQDPGQGLRLIYYSQIVNDFQKGDIAEGYSVSREKKESFPLTVTSAQKNPTAFYLCASSFDRGLGAFFGQGTRLTVV.

With respect to this clone: This specimen includes other DNA sequences encoding the same CDR3. The J gene is TRBJ1-5, the V gene TRBV6-5; D gene ambiguous. V lost 2 bases and J 6 bases, leaving 8 bases between the germline ends. CDR1 and CDR2 from the germline V gene are MNHEY and SVGAGI. The CDR3 consists of 13 residues. CDR3 region: CASSYREGQPQHF. Here the CDR3 DNA reads TGTGCCAGCAGTTACAGGGAGGGTCAGCCCCAGCATTTT.

The chain employs TRBV18 and TRBJ2-1; TRBD2 aligns across 9 bases. From germline, CDR1 is KGHSH and CDR2 LQKENI. The V gene end was trimmed by 6 bases and the J gene end by 8 bases; junction bases not matched to a gene: 11. The CDR3 spans 15 residues. The CDR3 DNA sequence: TGTGCCAGCTCCTTTGGCGGGAGGGCCTTAGATGAGCAGTTCTTC. Translating gives CASSFGGRALDEQFF.

The chain is built from TRBV5-1 and TRBJ1-1; D ambiguous. Between the trimmed V and J ends, which lost 0 bases and 11 bases, there was a span of 8 bases. The germline CDR1 and CDR2 sequences are SGHRS and YFSETQ. The CDR3 runs to 11 residues. The CDR3 DNA is TGCGCCAGCAGCTTGGGATTCGCGGCTTTCTTT. Its translation: CASSLGFAAFF. Complete variable domain (other parts from reference TRBV5-1 and TRBJ1-1): KAGVTQTPRYLIKTRGQQVTLSCSPISGHRSVSWYQQTPGQGLQFLFEYFSETQRNKGNFPGRFSGRQFSNSRSEMNVSTLELGDSALYLCASSLGFAAFFGQGTRLTVV.

The V gene is TRBV5-1, the J gene TRBJ2-1, with a possible D match to TRBD2 (7 bases). V was pared by 3 bases and J by 0 bases, with 31 bases between. In germline, CDR1 is SGHRS, CDR2 YFSETQ. The length of the CDR3 is 22 residues. CDR3 sequence: CASSYKNLGGAKISSSYNEQFF. The DNA for the CDR3 is TGCGCCAGCAGCTATAAAAATCTTGGGGGGGCTAAGATTTCGAGCTCCTACAATGAGCAGTTCTTC.